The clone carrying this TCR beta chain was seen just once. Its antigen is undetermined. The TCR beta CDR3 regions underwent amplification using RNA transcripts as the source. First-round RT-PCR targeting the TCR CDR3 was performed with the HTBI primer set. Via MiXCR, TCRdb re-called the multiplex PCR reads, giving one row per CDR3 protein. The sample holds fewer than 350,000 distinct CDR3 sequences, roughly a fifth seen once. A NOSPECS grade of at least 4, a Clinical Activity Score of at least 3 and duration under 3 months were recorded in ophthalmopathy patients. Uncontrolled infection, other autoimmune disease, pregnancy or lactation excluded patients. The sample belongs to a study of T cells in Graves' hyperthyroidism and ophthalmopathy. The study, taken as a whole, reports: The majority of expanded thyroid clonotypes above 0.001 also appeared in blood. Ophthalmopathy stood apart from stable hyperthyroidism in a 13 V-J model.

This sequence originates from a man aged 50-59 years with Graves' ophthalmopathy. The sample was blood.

The CDR3 DNA is TGTGCCAGTAGTATAGGACTAGCGGGAGGCCAAGAGACCCAGTACTTC. The encoded protein is CASSIGLAGGQETQYF. This chain joins TRBV19 and TRBJ2-5, with 13 bases that match TRBD2. The J segment lost 1 base and the V segment lost 1 base, leaving 0 bases of the junction unmatched. This CDR3 spans 16 amino acids. Germline lookup yields CDR1 LNHDA and CDR2 SQIVND (reference sequence).